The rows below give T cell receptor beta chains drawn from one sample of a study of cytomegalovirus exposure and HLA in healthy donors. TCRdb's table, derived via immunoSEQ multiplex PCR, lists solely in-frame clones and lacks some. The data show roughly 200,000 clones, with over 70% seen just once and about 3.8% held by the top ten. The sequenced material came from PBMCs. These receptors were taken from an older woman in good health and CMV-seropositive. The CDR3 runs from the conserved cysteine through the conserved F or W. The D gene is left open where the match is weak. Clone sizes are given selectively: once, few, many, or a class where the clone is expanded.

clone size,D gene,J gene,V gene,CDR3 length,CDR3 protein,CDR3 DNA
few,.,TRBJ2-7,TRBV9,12,CASSAQGYEQYF,TGTGCCAGCAGCGCACAGGGCTACGAGCAGTACTTC
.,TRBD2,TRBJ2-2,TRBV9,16,CASSLGEGGSTGELFF,TGTGCCAGCAGCCTGGGGGAGGGAGGGTCCACCGGGGAGCTGTTTTTT
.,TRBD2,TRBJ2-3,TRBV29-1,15,CSVATLAGGGDTQYF,TGCAGCGTTGCCACCTTAGCGGGGGGAGGGGATACGCAGTATTTT
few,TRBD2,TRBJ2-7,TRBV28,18,CASSSAKTSGRASYEQYF,TGTGCCAGCAGTTCAGCAAAGACTAGCGGGAGGGCCTCCTACGAGCAGTACTTC
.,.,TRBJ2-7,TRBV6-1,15,CASSEQGPGAYEQYF,TGTGCCAGCAGTGAACAGGGGCCCGGGGCCTACGAGCAGTACTTC
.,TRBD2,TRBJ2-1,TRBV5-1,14,CASRQASGYNEQFF,TGCGCCAGCCGGCAGGCTAGCGGGTACAATGAGCAGTTCTTC
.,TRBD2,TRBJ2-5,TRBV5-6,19,CASSLFLAGGQISWETQYF,TGTGCCAGCAGCTTGTTCCTAGCGGGGGGGCAAATCTCGTGGGAGACCCAGTACTTC
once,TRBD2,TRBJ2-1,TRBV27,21,CASSFGLGEGSSTFSYNEQFF,TGTGCCAGCAGCTTTGGGCTCGGGGAGGGCTCTAGTACTTTCTCCTACAATGAGCAGTTCTTC
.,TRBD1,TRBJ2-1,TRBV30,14,CACETGVGYNEQFF,TGTGCCTGCGAGACAGGGGTGGGCTACAATGAGCAGTTCTTC
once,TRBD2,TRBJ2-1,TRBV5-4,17,CASSAGSSGSSYNEQFF,TGTGCCAGCAGCGCTGGTTCTAGCGGCAGCTCCTACAATGAGCAGTTCTTC
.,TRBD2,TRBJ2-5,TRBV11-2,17,CASTLMSAGALQETQYF,TGTGCCAGCACCTTAATGTCAGCGGGGGCCCTTCAAGAGACCCAGTACTTC
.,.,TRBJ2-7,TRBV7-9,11,CASSVSGSMYF,TGTGCCAGCAGCGTCAGTGGTTCCATGTACTTC
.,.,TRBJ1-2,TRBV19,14,CASSRNRADYGYTF,TGTGCCAGTAGTAGGAACAGGGCGGACTATGGCTACACCTTC
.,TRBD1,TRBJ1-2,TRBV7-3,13,CASSSGQGAGYTF,TGTGCCAGCAGCTCGGGACAGGGGGCTGGCTACACCTTC
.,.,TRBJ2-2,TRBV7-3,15,CASSLTGDNTGELFF,TGTGCCAGCAGCTTAACTGGAGATAACACCGGGGAGCTGTTTTTT
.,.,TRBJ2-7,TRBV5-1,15,CASSGTLLGVGEQYF,TGCGCCAGCAGCGGAACTCTACTGGGAGTGGGGGAGCAGTACTTC
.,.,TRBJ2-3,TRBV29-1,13,CSVVAYSTDTQYF,TGCAGCGTTGTGGCATATAGCACAGATACGCAGTATTTT
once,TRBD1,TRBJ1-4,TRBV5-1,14,CASSRGQGGEKLFF,TGCGCCAGCAGCCGGGGACAGGGAGGTGAAAAACTGTTTTTT
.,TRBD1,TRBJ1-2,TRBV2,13,CASREQGPGGYTF,TGTGCCAGCAGGGAACAGGGGCCCGGTGGCTACACCTTC
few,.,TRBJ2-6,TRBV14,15,CASSQRGSGANVLTF,TGTGCCAGCAGCCAACGGGGGAGTGGGGCCAACGTCCTGACTTTC
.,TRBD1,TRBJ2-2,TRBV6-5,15,CASSHRGAATGELFF,TGTGCCAGCAGCCACAGGGGAGCCGCCACCGGGGAGCTGTTTTTT
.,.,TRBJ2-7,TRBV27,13,CASSLRGSYEQYF,TGTGCCAGCAGTTTAAGAGGGTCCTACGAGCAGTACTTC
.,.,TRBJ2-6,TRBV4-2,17,CASSQAPQGYGANVLTF,TGTGCCAGCAGCCAAGCCCCCCAGGGGTATGGGGCCAACGTCCTGACTTTC
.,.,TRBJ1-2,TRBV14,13,CASSQVELGGYTF,TGTGCCAGCAGCCAAGTGGAGTTGGGTGGCTACACCTTC
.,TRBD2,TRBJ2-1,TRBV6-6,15,CASSPLAGGWDEQFF,TGTGCCAGCAGCCCTCTAGCGGGGGGTTGGGATGAGCAGTTCTTC
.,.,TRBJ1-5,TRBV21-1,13,CASILRGNQPQHF,TGTGCCAGCATCCTGAGGGGGAATCAGCCCCAGCATTTT
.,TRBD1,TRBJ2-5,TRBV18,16,CASSPRDRDILETQYF,TGTGCCAGCTCGCCCCGGGACAGGGATATTCTGGAGACCCAGTACTTC
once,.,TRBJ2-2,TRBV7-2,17,CASSSILGGARTGELFF,TGTGCCAGCAGCTCCATCTTAGGGGGGGCTCGTACCGGGGAGCTGTTTTTT
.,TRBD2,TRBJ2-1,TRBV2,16,CASSESPSGSYNEQFF,TGTGCCAGCAGTGAATCCCCTAGCGGATCCTACAATGAGCAGTTCTTC
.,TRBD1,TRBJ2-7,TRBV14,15,CANSQTGTGNYEQYF,TGTGCCAACAGCCAGACCGGGACAGGGAACTACGAGCAGTACTTC
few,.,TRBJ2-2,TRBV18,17,CASSPPLYREGAGELFF,TGTGCCAGCTCACCACCGTTGTACAGGGAAGGGGCCGGGGAGCTGTTTTTT
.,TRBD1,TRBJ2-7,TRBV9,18,CASNEGQGVPSGAREQYF,TGTGCCAGCAACGAGGGACAGGGGGTGCCTAGCGGGGCCCGCGAGCAGTACTTC
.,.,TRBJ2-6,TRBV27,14,CASSFQPGANGLTF,TGTGCCAGCAGTTTTCAACCTGGGGCCAACGGCCTGACTTTC
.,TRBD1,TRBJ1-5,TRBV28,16,CASRVGDSFSNQPQHF,TGTGCCAGCCGGGTAGGGGACAGCTTTAGCAATCAGCCCCAGCATTTT
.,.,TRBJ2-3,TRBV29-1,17,CSVEEAWGSGSTDTQYF,TGCAGCGTTGAAGAAGCGTGGGGTAGCGGTAGCACAGATACGCAGTATTTT
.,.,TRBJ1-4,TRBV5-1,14,CASSPGTTNEKLFF,TGCGCCAGCAGCCCCGGGACAACTAATGAAAAACTGTTTTTT
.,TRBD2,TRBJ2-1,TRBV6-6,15,CASTIAGGRQNEQFF,TGTGCCAGCACAATAGCGGGAGGGAGGCAGAATGAGCAGTTCTTC
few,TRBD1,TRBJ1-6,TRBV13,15,CASSPKTGARSPLHF,TGTGCCAGCAGCCCCAAGACAGGGGCAAGGTCACCCCTCCACTTT
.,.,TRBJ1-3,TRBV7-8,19,CASSSRRRGGDVSGNTIYF,TGTGCCAGCAGCAGCAGAAGGCGGGGGGGTGACGTCTCTGGAAACACCATATATTTT
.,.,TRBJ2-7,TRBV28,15,CASSFLPDSTYEQYF,TGTGCCAGCAGTTTCCTCCCGGACAGTACCTACGAGCAGTACTTC
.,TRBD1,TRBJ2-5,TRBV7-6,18,CASSSRFGQGAVGETQYF,TGTGCCAGCAGCTCCCGTTTCGGACAGGGGGCAGTTGGAGAGACCCAGTACTTC
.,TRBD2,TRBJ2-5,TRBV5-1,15,CASSLETSGQETQYF,TGCGCCAGCAGCTTGGAGACTAGCGGCCAAGAGACCCAGTACTTC
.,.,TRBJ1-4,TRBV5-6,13,CASKADYNEKLFF,TGTGCCTCGAAGGCGGATTATAATGAAAAACTGTTTTTT
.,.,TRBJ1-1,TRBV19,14,CASSTFRENTEAFF,TGTGCCAGTAGTACTTTCAGGGAGAACACTGAAGCTTTCTTT
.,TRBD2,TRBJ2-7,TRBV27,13,CASSFSREAVKDF,TGTGCCAGCAGTTTCTCCCGGGAGGCCGTTAAGGACTTC
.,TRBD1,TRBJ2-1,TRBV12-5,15,CASGLFGQGENEQFF,TGTGCTAGTGGTTTGTTTGGACAGGGGGAGAATGAGCAGTTCTTC
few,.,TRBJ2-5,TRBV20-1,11,CSAVEGAVIYF,TGCAGTGCCGTGGAGGGGGCGGTCATATACTTC
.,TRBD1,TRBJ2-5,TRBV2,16,CASSGQGLTGGETQYF,TGTGCCAGCAGTGGACAGGGTCTAACGGGCGGAGAGACCCAGTACTTC
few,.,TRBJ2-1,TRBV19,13,CASSIGPYNEQFF,TGTGCCAGTAGTATAGGGCCCTACAATGAGCAGTTCTTC
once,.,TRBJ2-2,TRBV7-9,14,CASSPSGNTGELFF,TGTGCCAGCAGCCCCAGCGGGAACACCGGGGAGCTGTTTTTT
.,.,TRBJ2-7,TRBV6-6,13,CASSSSGKYEQYF,TGTGCCAGCAGCTCAAGCGGAAAATACGAGCAGTACTTC
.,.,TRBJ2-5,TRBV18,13,CASSPPGGETQYF,TGTGCCAGCTCACCACCGGGGGGAGAGACCCAGTACTTC
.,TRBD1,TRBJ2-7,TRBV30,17,CAWSALGAGGHSYEQYF,TGTGCCTGGAGTGCCTTGGGCGCAGGGGGACATTCCTACGAGCAGTACTTC